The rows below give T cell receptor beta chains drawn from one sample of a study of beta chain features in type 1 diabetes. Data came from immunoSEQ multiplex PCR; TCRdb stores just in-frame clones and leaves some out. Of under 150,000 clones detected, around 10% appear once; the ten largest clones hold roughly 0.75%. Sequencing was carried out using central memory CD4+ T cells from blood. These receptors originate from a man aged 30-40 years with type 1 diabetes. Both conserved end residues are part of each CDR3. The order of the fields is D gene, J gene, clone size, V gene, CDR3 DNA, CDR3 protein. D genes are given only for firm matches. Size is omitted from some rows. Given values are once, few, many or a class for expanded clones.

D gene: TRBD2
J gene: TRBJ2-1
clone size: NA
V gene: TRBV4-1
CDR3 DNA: TGCGCCAGCAGCCCGGGACTAGCGGTGGACAATGAGCAGTTCTTC
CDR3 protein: CASSPGLAVDNEQFF

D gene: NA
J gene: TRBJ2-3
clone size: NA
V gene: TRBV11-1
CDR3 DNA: TGTGCCAGCAGCCTTGCGACTGGGGATACGCAGTATTTT
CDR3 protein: CASSLATGDTQYF

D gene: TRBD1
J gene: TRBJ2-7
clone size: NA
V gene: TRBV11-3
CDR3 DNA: TGTGCCAGCAGCCAGGACAGGGGCCACGAGCAGTACTTC
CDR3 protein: CASSQDRGHEQYF

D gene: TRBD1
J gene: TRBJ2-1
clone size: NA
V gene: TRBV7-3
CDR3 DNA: TGTGCCAGCAGCCAGACAGGGGGACCCTACAATGAGCAGTTCTTC
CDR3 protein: CASSQTGGPYNEQFF

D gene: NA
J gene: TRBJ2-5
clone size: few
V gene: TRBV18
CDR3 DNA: TGTGCCAGCTCCCCCGGACTGAGCCAAGAGACCCAGTACTTC
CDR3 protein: CASSPGLSQETQYF

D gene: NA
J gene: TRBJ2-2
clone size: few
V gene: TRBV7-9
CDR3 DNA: TGTGCCAGCAGATGGACATGGGCGACGAACACCGGGGAGCTGTTTTTT
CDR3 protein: CASRWTWATNTGELFF

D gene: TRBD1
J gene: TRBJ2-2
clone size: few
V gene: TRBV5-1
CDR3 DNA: TGCGCCAGCAGCCCCTTGGCAGGGGGCAACACCGGGGAGCTGTTTTTT
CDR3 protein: CASSPLAGGNTGELFF

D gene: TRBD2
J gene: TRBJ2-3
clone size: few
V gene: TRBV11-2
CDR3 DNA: TGTGCCAGCAGCCAGCAGGGACTAGCTGGGGATACGCAGTATTTT
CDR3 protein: CASSQQGLAGDTQYF

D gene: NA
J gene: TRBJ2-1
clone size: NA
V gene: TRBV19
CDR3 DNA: TGTGCCAGTAGTGCGGGGTGGCGTTCATTGGGTGAGCAGTTCTTC
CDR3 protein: CASSAGWRSLGEQFF

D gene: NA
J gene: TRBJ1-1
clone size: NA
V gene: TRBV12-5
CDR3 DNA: TGTGCTAGTGGCCGGCAGGGTTACACTGAAGCTTTCTTT
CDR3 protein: CASGRQGYTEAFF

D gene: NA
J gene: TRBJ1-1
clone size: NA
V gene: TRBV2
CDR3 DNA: TGTGCCAGCAGTCAGGGGAATCTAGGGGAAGCTTTCTTT
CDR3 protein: CASSQGNLGEAFF

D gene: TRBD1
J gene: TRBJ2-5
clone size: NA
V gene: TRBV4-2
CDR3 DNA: TGTGCCAGCAGCCAAGCAGGGGGCGCGGGGGAGACCCAGTACTTC
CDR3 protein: CASSQAGGAGETQYF

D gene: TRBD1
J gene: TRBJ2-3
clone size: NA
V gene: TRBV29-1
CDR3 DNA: TGCAGCGTTGAAACAGGGGGGGATACGCAGTATTTT
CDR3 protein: CSVETGGDTQYF

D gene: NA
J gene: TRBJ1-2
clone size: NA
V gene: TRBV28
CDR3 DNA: TGTGCCAGCAGGGTCACAGGTTATGGCTACACCTTC
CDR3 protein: CASRVTGYGYTF

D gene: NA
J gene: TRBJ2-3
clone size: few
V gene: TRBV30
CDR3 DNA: TGTGCCTGGAGCCCAGGAGGGGATACGCAGTATTTT
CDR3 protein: CAWSPGGDTQYF

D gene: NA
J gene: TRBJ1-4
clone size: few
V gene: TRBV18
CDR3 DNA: TGTGCCAGCTCCCAAGCTCCGACGGGGGAAAAACTGTTTTTT
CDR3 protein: CASSQAPTGEKLFF

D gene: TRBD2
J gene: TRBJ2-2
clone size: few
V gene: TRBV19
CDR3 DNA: TGTGCCAGTATTCAAACTAGCGGGGGGACTACTAGTTCCGGGGAGCTGTTTTTT
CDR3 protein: CASIQTSGGTTSSGELFF

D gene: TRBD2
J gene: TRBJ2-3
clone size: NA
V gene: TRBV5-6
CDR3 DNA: TGTGCCAGCAGCTTGCTGGCCGCGGGGGGCGCTTCAGATACGCAGTATTTT
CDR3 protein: CASSLLAAGGASDTQYF

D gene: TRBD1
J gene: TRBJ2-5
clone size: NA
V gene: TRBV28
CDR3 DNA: TGTGCCAGCAGTCTGACAGGGACGTACCAAGAGACCCAGTACTTC
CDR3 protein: CASSLTGTYQETQYF

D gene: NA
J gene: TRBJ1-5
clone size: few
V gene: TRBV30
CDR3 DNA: TGTGCCTGGAGCCCCATGACGGGGTATCAGCCCCAGCATTTT
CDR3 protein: CAWSPMTGYQPQHF

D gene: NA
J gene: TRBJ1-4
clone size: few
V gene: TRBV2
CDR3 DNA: TGTGCCAGCAGTGGAGCGGCCGCTAATGAAAAACTGTTTTTT
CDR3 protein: CASSGAAANEKLFF

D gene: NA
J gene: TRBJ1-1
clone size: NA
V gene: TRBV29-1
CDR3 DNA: TGCAGCGGGGGGCCTGGCCCTGGCGGCACTGAAGCTTTCTTT
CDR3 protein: CSGGPGPGGTEAFF